The clone carrying this T cell receptor (beta chain) was seen a single time. Germline-derived CDR1 and CDR2 are SGHAT and FQNNGV. Deletions cut 6 bases from V and 0 bases from J, with 14 bases between. The CDR3 extends over 15 amino acids. TCRdb's table, derived via immunoSEQ multiplex PCR, lists solely in-frame clones and lacks some. The sample shows over 150,000 clones, about nine tenths of them seen only once. The sample is drawn from a study of T cell responses to AZD1222 COVID-19 vaccine. The sequence was obtained from an adult in good health. Sequenced here: peripheral blood, sampled on day 0 of AZD1222 vaccination. This chain links TRBV11-2 with TRBJ1-1; D call uncertain. CDR3 residues: CASRSQVGVNTEAFF. CDR3 DNA sequence: TGTGCCAGCAGAAGCCAGGTCGGGGTGAACACTGAAGCTTTCTTT.